This TCR beta chain was documented in a study of T-cell memory formation after mild COVID-19. Background on the study: TCR clusters showed largely donor specificity. Points from the study as a whole: Pre-infection memory carried some responding clones, suggesting that cross-reactive memory joined.

Trimming removed 0 bases from V and 5 bases from J, with 14 bases in between. The CDR3 extends over 15 amino acids. The germline V gene has CDR1 SGDLS and CDR2 YYNGEE. UMIs and sample barcodes were carried by the TCR alpha and TCR beta cDNA libraries that 5'RACE produced using constant-segment primers. Via MiXCR, TCRdb re-called the 5' RACE reads, giving one row per CDR3 protein. The sample lists 360,000 or so distinct CDR3 sequences; approximately 27% were seen once. Comment on this clonotype: Its antigen is currently unknown.

Sequencing used PBMCs or a T cell subset sorted from them (not recorded which). The TCR sequence derives from an adult woman who had mild COVID-19 (a few samples of this study predate the infection). Cell type and time point are not known. The V and J genes are TRBV9 and TRBJ2-5; the D gene could be TRBD1 or TRBD2 (5 bases each). The chain's CDR3 is CASSVAVGRGETQYF. CDR3 DNA sequence: TGTGCCAGCAGCGTAGCCGTGGGACGTGGGGAGACCCAGTACTTC.